Sequencing of this TCR beta chain was carried out in a study of blood T cell repertoires in COVID-19. TCRdb's table, derived via immunoSEQ multiplex PCR, lists solely in-frame clones and lacks some. Of tens of thousands of clones listed, over 75% were seen once; the top ten hold roughly 9.6%. Trimming pared 7 bases from V and 5 bases from J, leaving 14 bases between. This CDR3 has 13 residues. The V call is TRBV12-3 or TRBV12-4, the J call TRBJ1-1; D is ambiguous. The clonotype originates from a man aged 50-59 years with COVID-19, enrolled during active disease. Sequenced sample: peripheral blood. The CDR3 here is CASTPGEGTEAFF. The CDR3 DNA reads TGTGCCAGCACCCCTGGGGAGGGTACTGAAGCTTTCTTT.